Listed below are T cell receptor beta chains from one sample, sequenced in a study of T cells in Graves' hyperthyroidism and ophthalmopathy. Using its own MiXCR run on the multiplex PCR reads, TCRdb lists one record per CDR3 protein. Among about 250,000 distinct CDR3 sequences, roughly a quarter were seen once, and the ten largest hold about 40%. Specimen: blood. The receptors originated from a woman in her 40s with Graves' ophthalmopathy. CDR3s include the opening cysteine and the closing phenylalanine or tryptophan. Each record gives: clone size, V gene, J gene, D gene, CDR3 protein, CDR3 DNA. The D gene is left open where the match is weak. Expanded clones are given a class, and other clones once, few, many or no size at all.

abundance: many
v_gene: TRBV11-2
j_gene: TRBJ2-7
d_gene: NA
CDR3aa: CASSLTHRVSSYEQYF
CDR3nt: TGTGCCAGCAGCTTAACCCACAGGGTTAGCTCCTACGAGCAGTACTTC

abundance: NA
v_gene: TRBV12-3/TRBV12-4
j_gene: TRBJ2-5
d_gene: NA
CDR3aa: CASSPYRAGETQYF
CDR3nt: TGTGCCAGCAGCCCCTACCGGGCTGGGGAGACCCAGTACTTC

abundance: NA
v_gene: TRBV6-2/TRBV6-3
j_gene: TRBJ2-7
d_gene: NA
CDR3aa: CASSHDQGRHEQYF
CDR3nt: TGTGCCAGCAGCCACGATCAGGGTCGCCACGAGCAGTACTTC

abundance: many
v_gene: TRBV9
j_gene: TRBJ1-1
d_gene: NA
CDR3aa: CASSAEGDTGRAFF
CDR3nt: TGTGCCAGCAGCGCCGAGGGGGACACAGGGAGAGCTTTCTTT

abundance: NA
v_gene: TRBV7-3
j_gene: TRBJ2-7
d_gene: NA
CDR3aa: CASSSTGVPGEQYF
CDR3nt: TGTGCCAGCAGCTCGACAGGCGTTCCTGGCGAGCAGTACTTC

abundance: many
v_gene: TRBV7-6
j_gene: TRBJ2-1
d_gene: TRBD2
CDR3aa: CASSRLAGGVLHEQFF
CDR3nt: TGTGCCAGCAGCCGACTAGCGGGAGGGGTACTGCATGAGCAGTTCTTC

abundance: many
v_gene: TRBV5-1
j_gene: TRBJ1-3
d_gene: TRBD1
CDR3aa: CASSLTQGFSGNTIYF
CDR3nt: TGCGCCAGCAGCTTGACACAGGGGTTCTCTGGAAACACCATATATTTT

abundance: NA
v_gene: TRBV11-2
j_gene: TRBJ1-2
d_gene: NA
CDR3aa: CASSAPGTNSGYTF
CDR3nt: TGTGCCAGCAGCGCACCCGGGACGAATAGCGGCTACACCTTC

abundance: NA
v_gene: TRBV20-1
j_gene: TRBJ2-3
d_gene: NA
CDR3aa: CSASGAVITDTQYF
CDR3nt: TGCAGTGCTAGTGGCGCGGTGATCACAGATACGCAGTATTTT

abundance: NA
v_gene: TRBV6-1
j_gene: TRBJ2-4
d_gene: NA
CDR3aa: CASKPAAKNIQYF
CDR3nt: TGTGCCAGCAAACCGGCAGCCAAAAACATTCAGTACTTC

abundance: NA
v_gene: TRBV13
j_gene: TRBJ2-7
d_gene: TRBD2
CDR3aa: CASRPTGGRNEQYF
CDR3nt: TGTGCCAGCAGACCCACCGGCGGGAGGAACGAGCAGTACTTC

abundance: many
v_gene: TRBV20-1
j_gene: TRBJ2-7
d_gene: TRBD2
CDR3aa: CSAGGSGRFSYEQYF
CDR3nt: TGCAGTGCTGGGGGCAGCGGGAGGTTCTCCTACGAGCAGTACTTC

abundance: NA
v_gene: TRBV12-3/TRBV12-4
j_gene: TRBJ2-7
d_gene: NA
CDR3aa: CASSLAEGGQQYF
CDR3nt: TGTGCCAGCAGTTTAGCGGAGGGAGGACAGCAGTACTTC

abundance: many
v_gene: TRBV6-2/TRBV6-3
j_gene: TRBJ2-7
d_gene: TRBD2
CDR3aa: CASSSGTNNEQYF
CDR3nt: TGTGCCAGCAGTTCAGGGACTAACAACGAGCAGTACTTC

abundance: many
v_gene: TRBV7-8
j_gene: TRBJ2-7
d_gene: NA
CDR3aa: CASSTRYRAGDEQYF
CDR3nt: TGTGCCAGCAGCACAAGGTACAGGGCGGGCGACGAGCAGTACTTC

abundance: many
v_gene: TRBV14
j_gene: TRBJ2-7
d_gene: TRBD1
CDR3aa: CASSQSTLTGAEQYF
CDR3nt: TGTGCCAGCAGCCAGTCGACGTTGACAGGGGCCGAGCAGTACTTC

abundance: once
v_gene: TRBV5-1
j_gene: TRBJ2-5
d_gene: NA
CDR3aa: CASRQGETQYF
CDR3nt: TGCGCCAGCAGACAGGGAGAGACCCAGTACTTC

abundance: many
v_gene: TRBV6-2/TRBV6-3
j_gene: TRBJ2-2
d_gene: TRBD2
CDR3aa: CASSYSNPGLAGRSTGELFF
CDR3nt: TGTGCCAGCAGTTACTCCAACCCGGGACTAGCGGGTCGGAGCACCGGGGAGCTGTTTTTT

abundance: many
v_gene: TRBV12-3/TRBV12-4
j_gene: TRBJ1-1
d_gene: NA
CDR3aa: CASSLPHEGEAFF
CDR3nt: TGTGCCAGCAGTTTGCCTCACGAGGGTGAAGCTTTCTTT

abundance: many
v_gene: TRBV18
j_gene: TRBJ2-5
d_gene: NA
CDR3aa: CASSPEEETQYF
CDR3nt: TGTGCCAGCTCACCGGAGGAAGAGACCCAGTACTTC